Below, 22 T cell receptor beta chains from the same sample are listed, as sequenced in a study of T cell responses to AZD1222 COVID-19 vaccine. Generated by immunoSEQ multiplex PCR, the TCRdb table keeps only in-frame clones and is missing some. Altogether 100,000 to 150,000 clones are present, 70% to 90% being singletons, with the ten largest covering less than 11%. Sequencing was performed on peripheral blood, taken on day 0 of AZD1222 vaccination. The source of these receptors is an adult in good health.

This clone has more than one count but fewer than ten. The rearrangement joins TRBV1 to TRBJ1-1; the table's D call, TRBD1, was not checked against the DNA. TRBV1 is tagged as a pseudogene. The CDR3 runs 16 residues. CDR3 nucleotides: TGCACCAGCAGCCACCCCCTTCGGACAGGGTCTGAAGAAGCTTTCTTT. This encodes CTSSHPLRTGSEEAFF.

The chain combines TRBV3-1 (or the pseudogene TRBV3-2) with TRBJ1-2, with no clear D. Trimming pared 4 bases from V and 3 bases from J, leaving 9 bases between. This CDR3 has 13 amino acids. Germline CDR1 and CDR2: LGHDT and YNNKEL (reference sequence). DNA for the CDR3: TGTGCCAGCAGCCGGGCCTCTGACTATGGCTACACCTTC. This encodes CASSRASDYGYTF.

The V and J genes are TRBV15 and TRBJ1-4, with D possibly TRBD1 on 5 matching bases. CDR1 is LNHNV and CDR2 is YYDKDF in the germline V gene (reference sequence). The CDR3 length is 15 residues. The V and J ends lost 5 bases and 6 bases respectively, with 16 bases between them. The CDR3 coding sequence is TGTGCCACCAGCTTAAACCGGGGGTGGGATGAAAAACTGTTTTTT. The encoded protein is CATSLNRGWDEKLFF.

The rearrangement joins TRBV9 to TRBJ1-5; no clear D. The germline CDR1 and CDR2 sequences are SGDLS and YYNGEE. Deletions cut 1 base from V and 4 bases from J, with 6 bases between. The CDR3 has 13 amino acids. CDR3 region: CASSVTENQPQHF. For the CDR3, the DNA is TGTGCCAGCAGCGTAACCGAGAATCAGCCCCAGCATTTT.

The chain couples TRBV2 to TRBJ1-5; 7 bases are shared with TRBD1. The V and J ends lost 10 bases and 6 bases, in that order; junction bases with no gene match: 9. This CDR3 has 13 amino acids. The V gene's germline CDR1 is SNHLY and CDR2 FYNNEI. As DNA, the CDR3 is TGTGCCATCCGGGATAGGGGGCCTCAGCCCCAGCATTTT. Amino acid sequence: CAIRDRGPQPQHF.

This clone was detected once. V gene TRBV7-9 combines with J gene TRBJ1-6; D not certain. Trimming removed 1 base at V and 10 bases at J, with 11 bases between. CDR3 length: 14 residues. The germline V gene has CDR1 SEHNR and CDR2 FQNEAQ (reference sequence). As DNA, the CDR3 is TGTGCCAGCAGCTTAGGCTCTAACGGCTCACCCCTCCACTTT. Its translation: CASSLGSNGSPLHF.

The chain is built from TRBV2 and TRBJ2-1; D is undetermined. CDR1 and CDR2 (germline): SNHLY, FYNNEI. The ends were cut back, 6 bases at V and 1 base at J, with 16 bases in the middle. The CDR3 runs 16 residues. The CDR3 spells CASSTRSSESYNEQFF. In DNA, the CDR3 is TGTGCCAGCAGCACCCGGAGCAGCGAATCCTACAATGAGCAGTTCTTC.

The chain combines TRBV30 with TRBJ1-1, with D uncertain. V lost 3 bases to trimming and J lost 1 base, with 12 bases between them. This CDR3 is 14 amino acids long. Germline CDR1 reads GTSNPN; CDR2 reads SVGIG (reference sequence). The CDR3 region is CAWRMQGSNTEAFF. The CDR3 DNA is TGTGCCTGGAGGATGCAAGGGTCGAACACTGAAGCTTTCTTT.

V usage is TRBV2 and J usage is TRBJ1-2, with D possibly matching TRBD1 (6 bases). Trimming pared 3 bases from V and 6 bases from J, leaving 14 bases between. CDR1 SNHLY and CDR2 FYNNEI come from the germline V gene. This CDR3 contains 14 residues. The DNA of the CDR3 is TGTGCCAGCAGTGACCAACAGGGTTTGGATGGCTACACCTTC. It specifies CASSDQQGLDGYTF. Full variable domain (remainder filled in from reference TRBV2 and TRBJ1-2): EPEVTQTPSHQVTQMGQEVILRCVPISNHLYFYWYRQILGQKVEFLVSFYNNEISEKSEIFDDQFSVERPDGSNFTLKIRSTKLEDSAMYFCASSDQQGLDGYTFGSGTRLTVV.

The chain employs TRBV18 and TRBJ1-1; D not certain. This CDR3 region has 13 residues. V was shortened by 4 bases and J by 6 bases, with 12 bases between the two germline ends. CDR1 KGHSH and CDR2 LQKENI come from the germline V gene. The CDR3 DNA reads TGTGCCAGCTCACAGTCACCCAGCCCTGAAGCTTTCTTT. It is translated as CASSQSPSPEAFF. The complete variable domain, with remaining parts taken from reference TRBV18 and TRBJ1-1, reads NAGVMQNPRHLVRRRGQEARLRCSPMKGHSHVYWYRQLPEEGLKFMVYLQKENIIDESGMPKERFSAEFPKEGPSILRIQQVVRGDSAAYFCASSQSPSPEAFFGQGTRLTVV.

The rearrangement links TRBV6-1 to TRBJ1-5; D ambiguous. V was trimmed by 0 bases and J by 5 bases, leaving 20 bases between them. CDR3 length: 18 residues. Germline V gene data show CDR1 as MNHNS and CDR2 as SASEGT. CDR3 DNA: TGTGCCAGCAGTGAAGCGCTAGTGGGAGGCATCGGAGATCAGCCCCAGCATTTT. This gives the protein CASSEALVGGIGDQPQHF.

This clone occurred once. The chain joins TRBV5-1 to TRBJ2-2; tentatively, D is TRBD1 (5 bases). There are 15 residues in the CDR3. With 0 bases removed from V and 3 bases from J, the gap between germline ends came to 9 bases. Germline V gene lookup returns CDR1 SGHRS and CDR2 YFSETQ. CDR3 sequence reads: CASSLDVTDTGELFF. CDR3 nucleotide sequence: TGCGCCAGCAGCTTGGATGTGACAGACACCGGGGAGCTGTTTTTT.

The chain has TRBV27 and TRBJ1-2; 10 nucleotides agree with TRBD1. Germline CDR1 is MNHEY and CDR2 is SMNVEV (reference sequence). This CDR3 has 18 residues. The V and J ends lost 3 bases and 4 bases, in that order; junction bases with no gene match: 14. The CDR3 DNA reads as TGTGCCAGCAGTTTTTCGGGACAGGGGCCCCCCGGGAGCTATGGCTACACCTTC. Protein product: CASSFSGQGPPGSYGYTF.

The V gene is TRBV19, the J gene TRBJ2-1; 7 nucleotides line up with TRBD2. The CDR3 length is 15 residues. The junction had 4 bases not matched to a gene; V was cut back by 5 bases and J by 0 bases. CDR1 is LNHDA and CDR2 is SQIVND in the germline V gene (reference sequence). CDR3 sequence reads: CASSLTGGSYNEQFF. The CDR3 DNA is TGTGCCAGTAGTTTAACGGGGGGCTCCTACAATGAGCAGTTCTTC. The full variable domain, in which reference TRBV19 and TRBJ2-1 provide the parts outside the CDR3, is DGGITQSPKYLFRKEGQNVTLSCEQNLNHDAMYWYRQDPGQGLRLIYYSQIVNDFQKGDIAEGYSVSREKKESFPLTVTSAQKNPTAFYLCASSLTGGSYNEQFFGPGTRLTVL.

The rearrangement joins TRBV10-3 to TRBJ2-7, with 11 positions matching TRBD1. Germline V gene data show CDR1 as ENHRY and CDR2 as SYGVKD. There are 14 residues in the CDR3. After removal of 4 bases from V and 5 bases from J, the junction contained 4 bases not matched to a gene. CDR3 sequence (DNA): TGTGCCATCAGTGCGGGACAGGGGGTGAACGAGCAGTACTTC. Its translation: CAISAGQGVNEQYF.

This clone appeared a single time. The chain joins TRBV5-5 to TRBJ2-7; TRBD1 matches 8 bases. Germline trimming cut 1 base from V and 4 bases from J; bases unmatched to any gene: 13. The CDR3 extends over 17 amino acids. Germline V gene sequence: CDR1 SGHKS, CDR2 YYEKEE (reference sequence). CDR3 DNA sequence: TGTGCCAGCAGCTTGTTTGAAGGACAGGGCCTTCGGTACGAGCAGTACTTC. Its protein product is CASSLFEGQGLRYEQYF. The full variable domain, in which reference TRBV5-5 and TRBJ2-7 provide the parts outside the CDR3, is DAGVTQSPTHLIKTRGQQVTLRCSPISGHKSVSWYQQVLGQGPQFIFQYYEKEERGRGNFPDRFSARQFPNYSSELNVNALLLGDSALYLCASSLFEGQGLRYEQYFGPGTRLTVT.

J is TRBJ1-1 and V is TRBV7-8, with D possibly TRBD1 on 6 matching bases. The germline V gene encodes CDR1 SGHVS and CDR2 FQNEAQ. The CDR3 has 15 residues. V shed 0 bases and J shed 0 bases, with 8 bases lying between them. The CDR3 loop is CASSLAAGVNTEAFF. The CDR3 DNA follows: TGTGCCAGCAGCTTAGCGGCAGGGGTGAACACTGAAGCTTTCTTT.

The chain employs TRBV11-2 and TRBJ1-3; D is ambiguous. Germline V gene data show CDR1 as SGHAT and CDR2 as FQNNGV. This CDR3 is 15 amino acids long. V lost 2 bases and J lost 3, with 11 bases in between. DNA for the CDR3: TGTGCCAGCAGCTTACCCTTCTCTCGTGGAAACACCATATATTTT. It translates to CASSLPFSRGNTIYF.

The genes are TRBV6-1 and TRBJ2-4; 8 bases are a match to TRBD2. CDR3 length: 17 amino acids. The ends lost 0 bases at V and 0 bases at J; junction bases unmatched: 4. CDR1 and CDR2 from the germline V gene are MNHNS and SASEGT. As DNA, the CDR3 is TGTGCCAGCAGTGAAGCGCGGGGGGTCTTAGCCAAAAACATTCAGTACTTC. Encoded protein: CASSEARGVLAKNIQYF.

The V gene is TRBV27, the J gene TRBJ2-2, with D perhaps TRBD1 or TRBD2 (6 bases each). Looked up from germline, CDR1 is MNHEY and CDR2 is SMNVEV (reference sequence). Trimming left V 5 bases short and J 7 bases short, with 14 bases between. The CDR3 is 14 residues long. This chain's CDR3 is CASSPGGGFGELFF. The CDR3 DNA reads as TGTGCCAGCAGTCCCGGAGGGGGGTTCGGGGAGCTGTTTTTT.

J is TRBJ2-5 and V is TRBV20-1; no clear D gene. The ends were cut back, 3 bases at V and 7 bases at J, with 12 bases in the middle. CDR3 length: 12 amino acids. CDR1 and CDR2 from the germline V gene are DFQATT and SNEGSKA (reference sequence). The CDR3 sequence: CSASLPPATQYF. CDR3 in DNA: TGCAGTGCTAGTCTTCCTCCGGCGACCCAGTACTTC.

A few counts support this clone. This sequence joins TRBV5-1 and TRBJ2-7; TRBD1 might be the D (6 bases). CDR3 length: 12 amino acids. From germline, CDR1 is SGHRS and CDR2 YFSETQ. V shed 4 bases and J shed 4 bases, with 9 bases lying between them. As DNA, the CDR3 is TGCGCCAGCAGCACTCAGGGGTACGAGCAGTACTTC. This encodes CASSTQGYEQYF. Full variable domain (rest looked up from reference TRBV5-1 and TRBJ2-7): KAGVTQTPRYLIKTRGQQVTLSCSPISGHRSVSWYQQTPGQGLQFLFEYFSETQRNKGNFPGRFSGRQFSNSRSEMNVSTLELGDSALYLCASSTQGYEQYFGPGTRLTVT.